Shown below are 20 T cell receptor beta chains from a single sample sequenced in a study of PD-1 blockade in classical Hodgkin lymphoma. Data came from immunoSEQ multiplex PCR; TCRdb stores just in-frame clones and leaves some out. The sample has around 46,000 clones, 60% to 85% seen once. All trial patients relapsed after autologous stem cell transplantation. The specimen was peripheral blood mononuclear cells (PBMCs), collected before the second cycle of nivolumab. The receptors were sampled from a human donor with classical Hodgkin lymphoma.

The chain has TRBV6-5 and TRBJ2-7, with a tentative D call TRBD1 (5 bases). This CDR3 region has 15 residues. CDR1 MNHEY and CDR2 SVGAGI come from the germline V gene. Trimming removed 0 bases from V and 4 bases from J, with 13 bases in between. CDR3 protein: CASSYSGHGNYEQYF. In DNA, the CDR3 is TGTGCCAGCAGTTACTCGGGGCATGGGAATTACGAGCAGTACTTC.

The genes are TRBV6-5 and TRBJ2-1, with TRBD2 matching 8 bases. The CDR3 length is 14 residues. Germline CDR1 is MNHEY and CDR2 is SVGAGI. After removal of 2 bases from V and 10 bases from J, the junction contained 7 bases not matched to a gene. The chain's CDR3 is CASSYQVAGSEQFF. The CDR3 nucleotides read TGTGCCAGCAGTTACCAAGTAGCGGGGTCCGAGCAGTTCTTC.

The genes are TRBV11-2 and TRBJ2-5, with 11 positions matching TRBD1. In germline, CDR1 is SGHAT, CDR2 FQNNGV. This CDR3 has 15 amino acids. With 5 bases clipped from V and 5 bases from J, the junction kept 7 bases outside the gene matches. The CDR3 reads CASSEWTGGLETQYF. CDR3 coding DNA: TGTGCCAGCAGCGAGTGGACAGGGGGCTTGGAGACCCAGTACTTC.

This clone was detected only once. V and J are TRBV7-2 and TRBJ2-5, with D possibly being TRBD1 (5 bases). There are 14 residues in the CDR3. V lost 8 bases, J lost 1 base, and 14 bases lay in between. CDR1 is SGHTA, CDR2 FQGNSA, per germline. The CDR3 sequence is CASLLGPSQETQYF. DNA for the CDR3: TGTGCCAGCCTCCTGGGGCCCTCCCAAGAGACCCAGTACTTC.

J is TRBJ1-1 and V is TRBV25-1, with D tentatively TRBD1 (5 bases). The germline V and J ends were trimmed by 6 bases and 5 bases, with 16 bases remaining between them. Germline V gene sequence: CDR1 MGHDK, CDR2 SYGVNS. The CDR3 extends over 14 amino acids. The CDR3 protein is CASRQTGGDTEAFF. In nucleotides, the CDR3 is TGTGCCAGCAGACAAACCGGGGGTGATACTGAAGCTTTCTTT. The whole variable domain, remainder taken from reference TRBV25-1 and TRBJ1-1, is EADIYQTPRYLVIGTGKKITLECSQTMGHDKMYWYQQDPGMELHLIHYSYGVNSTEKGDLSSESTVSRIRTEHFPLTLESARPSHTSQYLCASRQTGGDTEAFFGQGTRLTVV.

The chain recombines TRBV12-5 with TRBJ1-2, with D perhaps matching TRBD1 (5 bases). This CDR3 is 16 amino acids long. V was shortened by 7 bases and J by 1 base, with 19 bases between the two germline ends. CDR1 and CDR2 from the germline V gene are LGHNT and FRNRAP. CDR3 amino acids: CASAPPGWQGNYGYTF. CDR3 coding DNA: TGTGCTAGTGCCCCCCCCGGCTGGCAGGGTAACTATGGCTACACCTTC.

The chain couples TRBV7-3 to TRBJ1-1; 8 bases line up with TRBD1. The CDR3 extends over 15 amino acids. The V segment lost 2 bases and the J segment 6 bases; nucleotides outside the gene matches: 8. Germline assignment: CDR1 SGHTA and CDR2 FQGTGA. In DNA, the CDR3 is TGTGCCAGCAGCTTACAGACAGGGGCGAAAGCTGAAGCTTTCTTT. Protein: CASSLQTGAKAEAFF.

V is TRBV7-8 and J is TRBJ2-1; D possibly corresponds to TRBD2 (7 bases). V was shortened by 7 bases and J by 2 bases, with 18 bases between the two germline ends. Germline assignment: CDR1 SGHVS and CDR2 FQNEAQ. The CDR3 extends over 16 amino acids. The CDR3, as DNA: TGTGCCAGCACCCATTCGGGGGGCACAACCTACAATGAGCAGTTCTTC. It is translated as CASTHSGGTTYNEQFF.

V is TRBV9 and J is TRBJ1-1, with D unclear. Trimming shortened V by 0 bases and J by 0 bases, and 3 bases separated the two germline ends. The germline gives CDR1 SGDLS, CDR2 YYNGEE. This CDR3 has 13 amino acids. The CDR3 sequence is CASSVGMNTEAFF. CDR3 DNA sequence: TGTGCCAGCAGCGTAGGGATGAACACTGAAGCTTTCTTT.

This clone was counted a few times. This same CDR3 is encoded by further DNA sequences in the sample. The chain uses TRBV5-1 and TRBJ1-1; D is unresolved. The V and J ends lost 3 bases and 0 bases respectively, with 9 bases between them. Looked up from germline, CDR1 is SGHRS and CDR2 is YFSETQ. CDR3 length: 14 residues. In nucleotides, the CDR3 is TGCGCCAGCAGCTCGGACGGATTGAACACTGAAGCTTTCTTT. Its protein product is CASSSDGLNTEAFF.

Notes on this clone: At the DNA level, this CDR3 is encoded by other sequences in the same sample as well. The V and J genes are TRBV29-1 and TRBJ2-7; TRBD1 agrees at 10 bases. CDR1 SQVTM and CDR2 ANQGSEA come from the germline V gene. This CDR3 is 14 amino acids long. Germline trimming cut 6 bases from V and 2 bases from J; bases unmatched to any gene: 7. This CDR3 is CSVLGQGVTYEQYF. The CDR3 DNA reads TGCAGCGTACTAGGACAGGGGGTTACCTACGAGCAGTACTTC.

The V and J genes are TRBV18 and TRBJ2-7; 10 nucleotides match TRBD1. Germline trimming cut 4 bases from V and 0 bases from J; bases unmatched to any gene: 0. Germline-derived CDR1 and CDR2 are KGHSH and LQKENI. The CDR3 length is 14 residues. CDR3 nucleotide sequence: TGTGCCAGCTCACGACAGGGGGCCTCCTACGAGCAGTACTTC. This sequence encodes CASSRQGASYEQYF.

V gene TRBV6-5 combines with J gene TRBJ1-2; D call uncertain. The CDR3 has 14 amino acids. From germline, CDR1 is MNHEY and CDR2 SVGAGI. Trimming left V 5 bases short and J 8 bases short, with 18 bases between. Written as DNA, the CDR3 is TGTGCCAGCAGTATAACAAGGACGGAGCTAGGCTACACCTTC. This translates into CASSITRTELGYTF.

This clone was picked up a small number of times. The chain combines TRBV2 with TRBJ1-2, with 9 bases identical to TRBD1. The V gene's germline CDR1 is SNHLY and CDR2 FYNNEI. The J segment lost 4 bases and the V segment lost 8 bases, leaving 8 bases of the junction unmatched. The length of the CDR3 is 14 residues. This CDR3 reads CASGDRVGSYGYTF. The DNA for the CDR3 is TGTGCCAGCGGGGACAGGGTTGGTAGCTATGGCTACACCTTC.

Many counts were recorded for this clone. J is TRBJ2-2 and V is TRBV5-1, with no clear D. There are 13 residues in the CDR3. The ends were cut back, 7 bases at V and 0 bases at J, with 7 bases in the middle. Germline-derived CDR1 and CDR2 are SGHRS and YFSETQ. CDR3 residues: CASGLSNTGELFF. CDR3 coding DNA: TGCGCCAGCGGTCTCTCGAACACCGGGGAGCTGTTTTTT. Using reference TRBV5-1 and TRBJ2-2 for the parts outside the CDR3, the full variable domain is KAGVTQTPRYLIKTRGQQVTLSCSPISGHRSVSWYQQTPGQGLQFLFEYFSETQRNKGNFPGRFSGRQFSNSRSEMNVSTLELGDSALYLCASGLSNTGELFFGEGSRLTVL.

CDR3 sequence (DNA): TGTGCCAGCAGTTTACAGGGGGCTCACTATGGCTACACCTTC. Residues: CASSLQGAHYGYTF. The V and J genes are TRBV2 and TRBJ1-2, with 9 bases lining up with TRBD1. The V and J ends lost 5 bases and 3 bases, in that order; junction bases with no gene match: 4. Germline CDR1 is SNHLY and CDR2 is FYNNEI. The CDR3 contains 14 residues.

This sequence joins TRBV6-5 and TRBJ2-3; D might be TRBD1 (5 bases). V gave up 3 bases and J gave up 1 base, with 11 bases separating them. In germline, CDR1 is MNHEY, CDR2 SVGAGI. The CDR3 contains 15 residues. DNA of the CDR3: TGTGCCAGCAGTTATTCCGACAGCCGCACAGATACGCAGTATTTT. The encoded protein is CASSYSDSRTDTQYF.

The rearrangement uses TRBV19 and TRBJ1-2; D may be TRBD1 (6 bases). CDR1 and CDR2 (germline): LNHDA, SQIVND (reference sequence). V was pared by 7 bases and J by 5 bases, with 17 bases between. This CDR3 is built from 14 residues. The chain's CDR3 is CASTPAGQLYGYTF. The CDR3 DNA follows: TGTGCCAGTACCCCTGCCGGACAGCTGTATGGCTACACCTTC.

This chain links TRBV28 with TRBJ1-2; TRBD1 might be the D (5 bases). The germline V and J ends were trimmed by 3 bases and 4 bases, with 9 bases remaining between them. Germline loops: CDR1 MDHEN, CDR2 SYDVKM. This CDR3 contains 13 residues. CDR3: CASSLNGGYGYTF. The CDR3 nucleotides are TGTGCCAGCAGTTTGAATGGGGGCTATGGCTACACCTTC.

The J gene is TRBJ2-1, the V gene TRBV14; D may be TRBD1 or TRBD2 (5 bases each). The V gene's germline CDR1 is SGHDN and CDR2 FVKESK. V lost 7 bases, J lost 4 bases, and 20 bases lay in between. This CDR3 has 16 amino acids. The CDR3 sequence is CASTPNPGTEYNEQFF. The DNA of the CDR3 is TGTGCCAGCACCCCGAACCCAGGGACGGAATACAATGAGCAGTTCTTC.